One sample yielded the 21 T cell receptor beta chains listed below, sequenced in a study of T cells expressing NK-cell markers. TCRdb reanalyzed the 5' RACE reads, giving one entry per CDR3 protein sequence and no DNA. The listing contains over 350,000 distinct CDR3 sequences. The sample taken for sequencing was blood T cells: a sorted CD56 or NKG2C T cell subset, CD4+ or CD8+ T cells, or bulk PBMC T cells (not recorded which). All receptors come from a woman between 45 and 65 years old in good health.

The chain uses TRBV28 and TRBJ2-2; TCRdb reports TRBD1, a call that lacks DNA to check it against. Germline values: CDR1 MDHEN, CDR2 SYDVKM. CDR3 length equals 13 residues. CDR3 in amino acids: CATGRENTGELFF.

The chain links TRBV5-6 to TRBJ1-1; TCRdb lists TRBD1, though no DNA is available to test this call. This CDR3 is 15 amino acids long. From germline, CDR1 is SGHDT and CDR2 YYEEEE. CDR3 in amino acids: CASSEGHLQNTEAFF.

CDR3 loop: CASSLGPPSGYTF. The chain recombines TRBV7-2 with TRBJ1-2; with no DNA, the TCRdb D assignment of TRBD1 cannot be verified. The CDR3 has 13 residues. In germline, CDR1 is SGHTA, CDR2 FQGNSA. Filled out from reference TRBV7-2 and TRBJ1-2, the complete variable domain reads GAGVSQSPSNKVTEKGKDVELRCDPISGHTALYWYRQSLGQGLEFLIYFQGNSAPDKSGLPSDRFSAERTGGSVSTLTIQRTQQEDSAVYLCASSLGPPSGYTFGSGTRLTVV.

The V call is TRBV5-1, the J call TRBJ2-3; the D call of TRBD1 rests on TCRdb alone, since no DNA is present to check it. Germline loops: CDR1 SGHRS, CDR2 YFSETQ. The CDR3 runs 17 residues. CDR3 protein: CASSLGGRDPSTDTQYF.

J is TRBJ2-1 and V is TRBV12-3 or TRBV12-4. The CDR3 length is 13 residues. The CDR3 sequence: CASSLWSLDEQFF.

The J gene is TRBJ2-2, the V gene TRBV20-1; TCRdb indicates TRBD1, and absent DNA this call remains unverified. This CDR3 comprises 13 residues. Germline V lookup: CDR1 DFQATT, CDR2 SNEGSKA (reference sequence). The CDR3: CSVNQGSTGELFF.

The CDR3 reads CASSLSDDTQYF. The chain is built from TRBV7-3 and TRBJ2-3. The CDR3 runs to 12 residues. CDR1 SGHTA and CDR2 FQGTGA come from the germline V gene.

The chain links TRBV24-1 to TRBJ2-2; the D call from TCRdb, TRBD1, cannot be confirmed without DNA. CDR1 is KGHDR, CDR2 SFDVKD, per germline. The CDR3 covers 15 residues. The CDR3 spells CATSDWDSDRGELFF.

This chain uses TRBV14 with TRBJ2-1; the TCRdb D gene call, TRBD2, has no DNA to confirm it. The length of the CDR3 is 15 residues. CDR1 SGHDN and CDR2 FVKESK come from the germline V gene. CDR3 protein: CASSQLAARYNEQFF.

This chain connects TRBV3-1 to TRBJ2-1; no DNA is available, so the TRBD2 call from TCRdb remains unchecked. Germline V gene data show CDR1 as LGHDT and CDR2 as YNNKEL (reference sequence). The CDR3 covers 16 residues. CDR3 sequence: CASSPHRRDLNNEQFF.

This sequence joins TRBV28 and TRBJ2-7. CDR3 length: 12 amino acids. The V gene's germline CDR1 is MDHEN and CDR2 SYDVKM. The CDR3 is CASSLNFYEQYF. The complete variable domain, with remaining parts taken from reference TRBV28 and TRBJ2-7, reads DVKVTQSSRYLVKRTGEKVFLECVQDMDHENMFWYRQDPGLGLRLIYFSYDVKMKEKGDIPEGYSVSREKKERFSLILESASTNQTSMYLCASSLNFYEQYFGPGTRLTVT.

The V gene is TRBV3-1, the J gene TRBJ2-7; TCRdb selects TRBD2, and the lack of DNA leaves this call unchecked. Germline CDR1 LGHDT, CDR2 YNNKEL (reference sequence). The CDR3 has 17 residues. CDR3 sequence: CASSRTSRRPSGYEQYF.

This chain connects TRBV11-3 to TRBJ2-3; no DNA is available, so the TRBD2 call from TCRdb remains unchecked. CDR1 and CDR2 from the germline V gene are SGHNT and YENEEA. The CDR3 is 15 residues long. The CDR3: CASSPWEGVADTQYF. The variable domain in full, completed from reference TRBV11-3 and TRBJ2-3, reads EAGVVQSPRYKIIEKKQPVAFWCNPISGHNTLYWYLQNLGQGPELLIRYENEEAVDDSQLPKDRFSAERLKGVDSTLKIQPAELGDSAVYLCASSPWEGVADTQYFGPGTRLTVL.

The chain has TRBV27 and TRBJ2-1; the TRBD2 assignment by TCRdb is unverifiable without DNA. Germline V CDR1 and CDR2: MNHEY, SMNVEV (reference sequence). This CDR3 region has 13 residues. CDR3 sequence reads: CASSPGGSVEQFF.

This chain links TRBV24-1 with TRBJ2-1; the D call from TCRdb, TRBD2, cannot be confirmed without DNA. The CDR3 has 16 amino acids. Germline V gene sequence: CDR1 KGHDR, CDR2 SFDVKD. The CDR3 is CATSELLAGGQSEQFF.

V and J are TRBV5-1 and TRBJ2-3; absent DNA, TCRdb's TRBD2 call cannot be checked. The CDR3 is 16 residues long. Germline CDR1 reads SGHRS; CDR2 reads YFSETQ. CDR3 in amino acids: CASSPEGRTSTDTQYF. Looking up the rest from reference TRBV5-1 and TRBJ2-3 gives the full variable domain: KAGVTQTPRYLIKTRGQQVTLSCSPISGHRSVSWYQQTPGQGLQFLFEYFSETQRNKGNFPGRFSGRQFSNSRSEMNVSTLELGDSALYLCASSPEGRTSTDTQYFGPGTRLTVL.

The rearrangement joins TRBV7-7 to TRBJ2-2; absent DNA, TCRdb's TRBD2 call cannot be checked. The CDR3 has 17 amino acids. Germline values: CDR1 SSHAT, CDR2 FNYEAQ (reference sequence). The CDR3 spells CASSLGGAGSHTGELFF.

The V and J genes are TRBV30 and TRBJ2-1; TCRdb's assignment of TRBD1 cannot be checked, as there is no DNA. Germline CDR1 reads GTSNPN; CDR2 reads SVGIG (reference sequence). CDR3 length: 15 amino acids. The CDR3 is CAWSVRDRDYNEQFF.

This chain's CDR3 is CAISDPGTSGETQYF. This chain connects TRBV10-3 to TRBJ2-5; TCRdb reports TRBD2, a call that lacks DNA to check it against. Germline V gene sequence: CDR1 ENHRY, CDR2 SYGVKD. This CDR3 comprises 15 residues.

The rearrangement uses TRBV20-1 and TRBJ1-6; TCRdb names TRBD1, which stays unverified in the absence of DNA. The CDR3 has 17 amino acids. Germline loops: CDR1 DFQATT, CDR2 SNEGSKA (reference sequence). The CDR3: CSARDVPRKGANSPLHF.

CDR3 amino acids: CASSRTGTSGRASVEQFF. The rearrangement links TRBV11-3 to TRBJ2-1; lacking DNA, the TRBD2 call made by TCRdb goes unchecked. Germline V lookup: CDR1 SGHNT, CDR2 YENEEA. This CDR3 has 18 amino acids.